These 13 T cell receptor beta chains were all obtained from the same sample, sequenced in a study of cytotoxic CD8 clonotypes in ibrutinib-treated CLL. TCRdb's copy holds only in-frame clones and misses some; the assay was immunoSEQ multiplex PCR. The table records some 85,000 clones, around 77% of them present only once. The sample in question was PBMCs, obtained after 24 months of ibrutinib treatment. These receptors came from a human donor with chronic lymphocytic leukemia.

With regard to this clone: At one boundary the junction diverges from the germline segment, which might be a read error. The chain recombines TRBV7-7 with TRBJ2-5, with a tentative D call TRBD2 (7 bases). Germline CDR1 and CDR2: SSHAT and FNYEAQ (reference sequence). This CDR3 has 15 residues. CDR3 nucleotide sequence: TGTGCTAGCAGCTTAGGGGGGGTCCTAGGGGAGACCCAGTACTTC. This translates into CASSLGGVLGETQYF.

This chain connects TRBV11-2 to TRBJ1-1; no definite D call. Trimming took 0 bases from V and 5 from J, leaving 1 base between them. Germline-derived CDR1 and CDR2 are SGHAT and FQNNGV. This CDR3 is built from 11 residues. CDR3 loop: CASSLDTEAFF. In DNA form, the CDR3 reads TGTGCCAGCAGCTTAGATACTGAAGCTTTCTTT.

The rearrangement joins TRBV5-8 to TRBJ1-3; no clear D. With the DNA end fitting TRBJ2-2 better, the J assignment may be wrong. The CDR3 covers 12 residues. CDR1 is SGHTS, CDR2 YDEGEE, per germline. CDR3 loop: CASSLDGGELFF. CDR3 sequence (DNA): TGTGCCAGCAGCTTGGATGGCGGGGAGCTGTTTTTT.

The J gene is TRBJ2-7, the V gene TRBV7-2, with 9 bases matching TRBD1. Germline CDR1 and CDR2: SGHTA and FQGNSA. Losses at the gene ends were 2 bases for V and 3 bases for J; bases not matched to a gene: 2. CDR3 length equals 14 residues. CDR3 sequence: CASSLLGQGYEQYF. The CDR3 region has the DNA TGTGCCAGCAGCTTATTGGGACAGGGCTACGAGCAGTACTTC. Variable domain in full (rest from reference TRBV7-2 and TRBJ2-7): GAGVSQSPSNKVTEKGKDVELRCDPISGHTALYWYRQSLGQGLEFLIYFQGNSAPDKSGLPSDRFSAERTGGSVSTLTIQRTQQEDSAVYLCASSLLGQGYEQYFGPGTRLTVT.

This chain connects TRBV7-8 to TRBJ2-1; 13 bases fit TRBD2. CDR1 and CDR2 (germline): SGHVS, FQNEAQ. The CDR3 loop spans 16 amino acids. V shed 3 bases and J 3 bases; nucleotides not matched to a gene: 2. CDR3 sequence reads: CASSFGLAGVYNEQFF. The CDR3 nucleotides are TGTGCCAGCAGCTTCGGACTAGCGGGGGTCTACAATGAGCAGTTCTTC.

The rearrangement joins TRBV28 to TRBJ2-1, with a weak D call TRBD2 (5 bases). V was shortened by 6 bases and J by 0 bases, with 12 bases between the two germline ends. The CDR3 sequence is 15 residues long. The germline V gene encodes CDR1 MDHEN and CDR2 SYDVKM. CDR3 sequence: CASRDGSRSYNEQFF. In nucleotides, the CDR3 is TGTGCCAGCAGGGATGGGAGTCGCTCCTACAATGAGCAGTTCTTC.

V gene TRBV5-1 combines with J gene TRBJ2-1; TRBD2 matches at 10 bases. Germline loops: CDR1 SGHRS, CDR2 YFSETQ. The V segment lost 0 bases and the J segment 9 bases; nucleotides outside the gene matches: 9. The CDR3 is 16 residues long. CDR3 bases: TGCGCCAGCAGCTTGGCCGCAGCGGGAGGGCCCTCTGAGCAGTTCTTC. This gives the protein CASSLAAAGGPSEQFF. Together with reference TRBV5-1 and TRBJ2-1, the CDR3 gives the full variable domain: KAGVTQTPRYLIKTRGQQVTLSCSPISGHRSVSWYQQTPGQGLQFLFEYFSETQRNKGNFPGRFSGRQFSNSRSEMNVSTLELGDSALYLCASSLAAAGGPSEQFFGPGTRLTVL.

The rearrangement links TRBV5-6 to TRBJ2-5; 7 nucleotides line up with TRBD2. Losses at the gene ends were 2 bases for V and 5 bases for J; bases not matched to a gene: 6. The CDR3 sequence is 14 residues long. Germline V gene lookup returns CDR1 SGHDT and CDR2 YYEEEE. CDR3 in amino acids: CASSFGTNGETQYF. CDR3 sequence (DNA): TGTGCCAGCAGCTTCGGGACTAACGGGGAGACCCAGTACTTC.

V and J are TRBV6-1 and TRBJ2-7, with unresolved D. The germline CDR1 and CDR2 sequences are MNHNS and SASEGT. Trimming removed 6 bases at V and 3 bases at J, with 12 bases between. CDR3 size: 13 residues. In nucleotides, the CDR3 is TGTGCCAGCAGCGCCACAGTATTCTACGAGCAGTACTTC. Translation: CASSATVFYEQYF.

V is TRBV6-4 and J is TRBJ2-1; D remains unclear. This CDR3 contains 13 residues. Per the germline V gene, CDR1 is MRHNA and CDR2 is SNTAGT. Between the trimmed V and J ends, which lost 3 bases and 3 bases, there was a span of 6 bases. CDR3 nucleotide sequence: TGTGCCAGCAGTGAACAGCTCTACAATGAGCAGTTCTTC. Residues: CASSEQLYNEQFF.

V usage is TRBV5-8 and J usage is TRBJ1-1; D is possibly TRBD1 (5 bases). The CDR3 extends over 11 amino acids. V shed 7 bases and J shed 7 bases, with 11 bases lying between them. The germline CDR1 and CDR2 sequences are SGHTS and YDEGEE. CDR3 in DNA: TGTGCCAGCCTCGGGGGGATTGAAGCTTTCTTT. Amino acid sequence: CASLGGIEAFF.

The rearrangement uses TRBV30 and TRBJ2-2, with D hard to call. This CDR3 is 14 amino acids long. Per the germline V gene, CDR1 is GTSNPN and CDR2 is SVGIG (reference sequence). V shed 3 bases and J shed 5 bases, with 13 bases lying between them. The CDR3 here is CAWSAKDPTGELFF. CDR3 nucleotide sequence: TGTGCCTGGAGCGCGAAAGACCCAACCGGGGAGCTGTTTTTT.

This clone is medium-sized by share. The genes are TRBV5-1 and TRBJ2-7, with D uncertain. The CDR3 consists of 19 residues. Germline V gene sequence: CDR1 SGHRS, CDR2 YFSETQ. V was trimmed by 0 bases and J by 3 bases, leaving 25 bases between them. The CDR3 loop is CASSLGWGSERERVYEQYF. CDR3 nucleotides: TGCGCCAGCAGCTTGGGATGGGGTTCGGAGCGCGAGCGAGTCTACGAGCAGTACTTC.